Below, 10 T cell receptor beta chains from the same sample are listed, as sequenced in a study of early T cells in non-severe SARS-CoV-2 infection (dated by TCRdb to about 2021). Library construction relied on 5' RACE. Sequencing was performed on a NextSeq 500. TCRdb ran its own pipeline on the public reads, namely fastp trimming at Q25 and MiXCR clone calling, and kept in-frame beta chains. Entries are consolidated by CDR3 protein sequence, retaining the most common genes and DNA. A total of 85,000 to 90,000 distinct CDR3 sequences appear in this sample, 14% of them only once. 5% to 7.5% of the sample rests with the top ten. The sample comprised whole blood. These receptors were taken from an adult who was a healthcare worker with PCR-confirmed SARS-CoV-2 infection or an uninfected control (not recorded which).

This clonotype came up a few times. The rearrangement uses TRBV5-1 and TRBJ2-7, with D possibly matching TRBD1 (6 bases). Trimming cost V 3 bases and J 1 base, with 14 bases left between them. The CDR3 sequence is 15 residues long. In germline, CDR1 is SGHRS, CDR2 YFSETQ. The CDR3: CASSSWDTSSYEQYF. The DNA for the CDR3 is TGCGCCAGCAGCTCCTGGGACACAAGTTCCTACGAGCAGTACTTC.

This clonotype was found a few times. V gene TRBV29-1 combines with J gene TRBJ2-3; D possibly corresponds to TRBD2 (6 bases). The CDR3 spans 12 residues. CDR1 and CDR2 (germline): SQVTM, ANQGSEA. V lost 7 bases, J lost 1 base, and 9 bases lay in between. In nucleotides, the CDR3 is TGCAGCGGATGGGGGGGCACAGATACGCAGTATTTT. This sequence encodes CSGWGGTDTQYF.

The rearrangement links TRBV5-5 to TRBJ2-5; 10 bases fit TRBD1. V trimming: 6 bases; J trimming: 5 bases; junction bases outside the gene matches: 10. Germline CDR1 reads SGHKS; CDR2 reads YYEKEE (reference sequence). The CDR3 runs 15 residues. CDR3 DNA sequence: TGTGCCAGCAACTACGGGACAGGGGCAGGGGAGACCCAGTACTTC. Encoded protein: CASNYGTGAGETQYF.

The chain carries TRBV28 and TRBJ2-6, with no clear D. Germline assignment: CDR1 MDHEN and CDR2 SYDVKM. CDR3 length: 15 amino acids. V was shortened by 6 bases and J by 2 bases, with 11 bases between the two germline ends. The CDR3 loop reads CASRPNLTGANVLTF. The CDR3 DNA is TGTGCCAGCAGGCCCAATCTCACTGGGGCCAACGTCCTGACTTTC.

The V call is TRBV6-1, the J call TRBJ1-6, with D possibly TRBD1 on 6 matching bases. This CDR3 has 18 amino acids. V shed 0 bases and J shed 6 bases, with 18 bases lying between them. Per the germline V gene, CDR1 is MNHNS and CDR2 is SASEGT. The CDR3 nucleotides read TGTGCCAGCAGTGAAGCGCACGTGGGCACAGGGCCTAATTCACCCCTCCACTTT. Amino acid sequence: CASSEAHVGTGPNSPLHF.

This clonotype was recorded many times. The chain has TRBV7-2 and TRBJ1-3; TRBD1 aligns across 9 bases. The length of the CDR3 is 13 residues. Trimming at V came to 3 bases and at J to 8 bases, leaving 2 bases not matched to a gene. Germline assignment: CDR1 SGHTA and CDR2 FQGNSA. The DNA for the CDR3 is TGTGCCAGCAGCTTTGACAGGGGGTACACCATATATTTT. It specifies CASSFDRGYTIYF.

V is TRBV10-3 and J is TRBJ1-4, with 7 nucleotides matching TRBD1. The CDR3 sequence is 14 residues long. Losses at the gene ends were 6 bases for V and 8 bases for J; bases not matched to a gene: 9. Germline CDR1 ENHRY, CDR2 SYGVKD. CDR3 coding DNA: TGTGCCATCAGCTCGTCCGGGACAGCGGAAAAACTGTTTTTT. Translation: CAISSSGTAEKLFF.

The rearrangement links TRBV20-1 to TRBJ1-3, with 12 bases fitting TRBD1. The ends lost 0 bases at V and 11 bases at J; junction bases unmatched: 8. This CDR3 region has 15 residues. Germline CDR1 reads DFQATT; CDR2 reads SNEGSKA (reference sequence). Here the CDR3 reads CSARDPGQGAGAIYF. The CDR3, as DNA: TGCAGTGCTAGAGACCCGGGACAGGGGGCGGGAGCCATATATTTT.

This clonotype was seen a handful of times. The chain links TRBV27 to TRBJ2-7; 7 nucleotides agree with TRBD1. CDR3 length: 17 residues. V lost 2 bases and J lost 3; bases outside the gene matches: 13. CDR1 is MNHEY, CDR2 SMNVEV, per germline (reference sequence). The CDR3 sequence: CASSLGLGQVAFYEQYF. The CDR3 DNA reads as TGTGCCAGCAGTTTAGGGCTAGGACAGGTAGCTTTCTACGAGCAGTACTTC.

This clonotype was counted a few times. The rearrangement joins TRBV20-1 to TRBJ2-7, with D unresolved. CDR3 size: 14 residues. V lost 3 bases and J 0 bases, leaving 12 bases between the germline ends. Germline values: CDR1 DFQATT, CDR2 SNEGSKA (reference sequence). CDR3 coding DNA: TGCAGTGCTAGCCCCCCGGTGAGCTCCTACGAGCAGTACTTC. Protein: CSASPPVSSYEQYF.